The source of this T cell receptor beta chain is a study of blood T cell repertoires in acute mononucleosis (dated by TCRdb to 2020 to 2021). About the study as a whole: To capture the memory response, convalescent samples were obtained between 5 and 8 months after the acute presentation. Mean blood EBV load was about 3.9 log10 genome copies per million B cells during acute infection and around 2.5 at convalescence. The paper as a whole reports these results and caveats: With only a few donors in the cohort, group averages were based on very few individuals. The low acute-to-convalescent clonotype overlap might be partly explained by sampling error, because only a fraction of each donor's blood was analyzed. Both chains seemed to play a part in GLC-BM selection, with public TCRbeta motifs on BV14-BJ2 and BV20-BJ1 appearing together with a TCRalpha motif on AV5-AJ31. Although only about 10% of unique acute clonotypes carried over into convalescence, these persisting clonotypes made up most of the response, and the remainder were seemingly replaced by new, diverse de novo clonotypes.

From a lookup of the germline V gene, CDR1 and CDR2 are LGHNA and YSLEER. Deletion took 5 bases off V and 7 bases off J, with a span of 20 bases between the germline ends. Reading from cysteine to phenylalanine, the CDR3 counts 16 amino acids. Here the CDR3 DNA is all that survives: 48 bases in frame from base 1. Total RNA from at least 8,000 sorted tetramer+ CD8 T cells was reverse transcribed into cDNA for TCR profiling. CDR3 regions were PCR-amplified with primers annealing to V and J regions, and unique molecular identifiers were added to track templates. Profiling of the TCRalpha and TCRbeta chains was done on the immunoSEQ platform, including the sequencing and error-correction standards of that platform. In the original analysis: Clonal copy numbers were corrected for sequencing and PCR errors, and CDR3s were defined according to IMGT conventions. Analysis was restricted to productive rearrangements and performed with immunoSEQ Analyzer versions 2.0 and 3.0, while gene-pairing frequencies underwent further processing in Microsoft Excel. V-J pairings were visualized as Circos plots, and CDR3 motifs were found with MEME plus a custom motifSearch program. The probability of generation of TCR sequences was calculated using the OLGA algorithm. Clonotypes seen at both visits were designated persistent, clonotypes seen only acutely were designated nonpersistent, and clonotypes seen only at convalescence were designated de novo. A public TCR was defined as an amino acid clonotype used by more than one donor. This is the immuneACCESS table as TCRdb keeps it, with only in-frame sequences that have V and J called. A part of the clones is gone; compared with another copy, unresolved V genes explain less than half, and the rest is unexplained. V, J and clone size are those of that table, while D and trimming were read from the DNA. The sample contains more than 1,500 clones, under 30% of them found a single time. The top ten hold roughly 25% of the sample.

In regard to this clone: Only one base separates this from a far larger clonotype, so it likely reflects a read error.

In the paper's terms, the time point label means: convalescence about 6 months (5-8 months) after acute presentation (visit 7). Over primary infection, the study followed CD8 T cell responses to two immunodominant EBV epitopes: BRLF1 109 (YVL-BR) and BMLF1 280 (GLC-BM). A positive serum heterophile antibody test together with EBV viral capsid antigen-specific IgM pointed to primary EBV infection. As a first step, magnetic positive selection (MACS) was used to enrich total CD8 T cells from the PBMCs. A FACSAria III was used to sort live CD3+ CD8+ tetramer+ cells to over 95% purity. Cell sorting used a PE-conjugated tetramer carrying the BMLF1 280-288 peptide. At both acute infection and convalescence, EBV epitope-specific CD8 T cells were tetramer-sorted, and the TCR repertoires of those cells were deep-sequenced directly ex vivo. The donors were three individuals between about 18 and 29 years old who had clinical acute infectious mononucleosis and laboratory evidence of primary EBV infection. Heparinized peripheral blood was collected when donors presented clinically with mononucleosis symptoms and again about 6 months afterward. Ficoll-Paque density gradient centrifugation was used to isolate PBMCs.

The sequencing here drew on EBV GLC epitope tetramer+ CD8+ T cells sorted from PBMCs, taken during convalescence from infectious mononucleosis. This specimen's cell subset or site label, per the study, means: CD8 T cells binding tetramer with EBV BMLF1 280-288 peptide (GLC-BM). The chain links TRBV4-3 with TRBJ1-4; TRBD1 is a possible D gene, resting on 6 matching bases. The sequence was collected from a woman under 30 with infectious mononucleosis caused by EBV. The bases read TGCGCCAGCAGCTTGGGTGCAGGGGCCATTGGTGAAAAACTGTTTTTT. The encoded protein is CASSLGAGAIGEKLFF.